The clone carrying this T cell receptor (beta chain) is labeled as medium-sized (0.01 to 0.1%). The data were taken from a study of graft-versus-host responses after intestinal transplantation. Background on the study: Transplant recipients had multivisceral, liver-intestinal, or isolated intestinal grafts. Uniformly, recipients were administered anti-thymocyte globulin induction with subsequent tacrolimus and steroids for approximately 3 years.

The CDR3 loop spans 15 amino acids. In germline, CDR1 is SGHNT, CDR2 YYREEE (reference sequence). V was shortened by 0 bases and J by 9 bases, with 13 bases between the two germline ends. Responder cells labeled with CFSE (roughly 200,000) were co-plated with irradiated stimulator cells labeled with violet dye (roughly 200,000). Sorting of proliferating CFSE-low CD3+CD4+ and CD3+CD8+ responders took place after the reaction. Sequencing used immunoSEQ multiplex PCR; TCRdb keeps in-frame clones, though not all of them. The table includes 4,300 or so clones, 25% to 30% detected once. Study findings and constraints: The marrow of recipients harbored GvH clones, and ileum or blood showed some of them first.

This clonotype originated in a human patient who was an organ donor for intestinal transplantation. V and J are TRBV5-4 and TRBJ1-6, with unresolved D. The material was alloreactive CD8+ T cells from a mixed lymphocyte reaction culture, obtained before transplantation. The sample's subset: CFSE-low proliferating T cells sorted from approximately 6-day pre-transplant mixed lymphocyte reaction (GvH or HvG direction). The CDR3 spells CASSLEQREGSPLHF. In nucleotides, the CDR3 is TGTGCCAGCAGCTTGGAACAGCGGGAGGGTTCACCCCTCCACTTT.